Listed below are T cell receptor beta chains from one sample, sequenced in a study of regulatory T cells in long-lasting Graves disease. TCRdb ran MiXCR on the multiplex PCR reads and lists one entry per CDR3 protein. The sample lists 500,000 to 800,000 distinct CDR3 sequences; about 30% were seen once. The sample here was peripheral blood mononuclear cells (PBMCs), taken when the disease was refractory, from a patient treated with antithyroid drugs. The receptors originated from a female donor with Graves disease. Both conserved end residues are part of each CDR3. The D gene is left open where the match is weak. Rows may omit the clone size; those that give it use once, few, many or a size class.

clone_size: many
v_call: TRBV7-8
j_call: TRBJ1-4
d_call: -
cdr3_nt: TGTGCCAGCAGCTTTAGCGGAGGGCAGAGGGAAAAACTGTTTTTT
cdr3_aa: CASSFSGGQREKLFF

clone_size: many
v_call: TRBV28
j_call: TRBJ1-1
d_call: -
cdr3_nt: TGTGCCAGCAGTTTATCACTGCTTAATATGGGCACTGAAGCTTTCTTT
cdr3_aa: CASSLSLLNMGTEAFF

clone_size: -
v_call: TRBV7-2
j_call: TRBJ1-2
d_call: TRBD1
cdr3_nt: TGTGCCAGCAGTTCACACAGGGGGAACTATGGCTACACCTTC
cdr3_aa: CASSSHRGNYGYTF

clone_size: -
v_call: TRBV6-2/TRBV6-3
j_call: TRBJ1-6
d_call: -
cdr3_nt: TGTGCCAGCAGTTACTCGGAGCTTTCACCCCTCCACTTT
cdr3_aa: CASSYSELSPLHF

clone_size: few
v_call: TRBV18
j_call: TRBJ1-1
d_call: -
cdr3_nt: TGTGCCAGCTCACCACCAGTTGCAGTGAACACTGAAGCTTTCTTT
cdr3_aa: CASSPPVAVNTEAFF

clone_size: -
v_call: TRBV2
j_call: TRBJ1-2
d_call: -
cdr3_nt: TGTGCCAGCAGTGAACACCCCGGCGGTGGCTACACCTTC
cdr3_aa: CASSEHPGGGYTF

clone_size: -
v_call: TRBV15
j_call: TRBJ2-7
d_call: TRBD1
cdr3_nt: TGTGCCACCAGCAGAGATGACAGGGGAGCGTACGAGCAGTACTTC
cdr3_aa: CATSRDDRGAYEQYF

clone_size: few
v_call: TRBV6-1
j_call: TRBJ2-7
d_call: TRBD2
cdr3_nt: TGTGCCAGCAGTCGGACTAGCGGGAGAAGCGAGCAGTACTTC
cdr3_aa: CASSRTSGRSEQYF

clone_size: -
v_call: TRBV20-1
j_call: TRBJ1-5
d_call: -
cdr3_nt: TGCAGTGCTAGAGACGGGGGAAGCAATCAGCCCCAGCATTTT
cdr3_aa: CSARDGGSNQPQHF

clone_size: few
v_call: TRBV6-1
j_call: TRBJ1-1
d_call: TRBD1
cdr3_nt: TGTGCCAGCAGTGAAATTTGGACAGGGGGCCGGACTGAAGCTTTCTTT
cdr3_aa: CASSEIWTGGRTEAFF

clone_size: few
v_call: TRBV11-2
j_call: TRBJ1-3
d_call: -
cdr3_nt: TGTGCCAGCAGCCCCGGACTTATCGGAAACACCATATATTTT
cdr3_aa: CASSPGLIGNTIYF